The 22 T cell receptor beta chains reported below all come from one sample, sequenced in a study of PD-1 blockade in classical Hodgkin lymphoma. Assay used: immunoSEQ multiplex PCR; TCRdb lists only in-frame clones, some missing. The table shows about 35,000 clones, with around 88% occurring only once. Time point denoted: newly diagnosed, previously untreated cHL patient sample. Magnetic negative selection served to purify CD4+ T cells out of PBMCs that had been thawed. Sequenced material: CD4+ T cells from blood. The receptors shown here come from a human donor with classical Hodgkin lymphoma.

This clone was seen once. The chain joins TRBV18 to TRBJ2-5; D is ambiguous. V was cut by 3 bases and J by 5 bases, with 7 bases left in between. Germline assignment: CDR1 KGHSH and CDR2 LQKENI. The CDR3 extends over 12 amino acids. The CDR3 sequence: CASSPLGETQYF. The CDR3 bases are TGTGCCAGCTCACCTTTGGGGGAGACCCAGTACTTC.

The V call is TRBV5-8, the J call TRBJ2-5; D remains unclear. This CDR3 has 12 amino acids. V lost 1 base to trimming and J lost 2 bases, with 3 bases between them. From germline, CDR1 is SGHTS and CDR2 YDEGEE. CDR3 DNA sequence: TGTGCCAGCAGCTTGTGGCAAGAGACCCAGTACTTC. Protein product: CASSLWQETQYF.

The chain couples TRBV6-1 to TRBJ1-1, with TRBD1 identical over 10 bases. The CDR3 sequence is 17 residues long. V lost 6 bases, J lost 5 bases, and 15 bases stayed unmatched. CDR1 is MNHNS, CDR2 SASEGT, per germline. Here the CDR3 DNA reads TGTGCCAGCAGGGAAAGACAGGGGGCGAAAGGGTGGACTGAAGCTTTCTTT. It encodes CASRERQGAKGWTEAFF.

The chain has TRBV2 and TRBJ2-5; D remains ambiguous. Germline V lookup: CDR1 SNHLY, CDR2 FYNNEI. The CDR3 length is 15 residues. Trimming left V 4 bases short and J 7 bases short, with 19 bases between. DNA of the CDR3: TGTGCCAGCAGTGGTGTCGGTCGGTTTTCGGGGACCCAGTACTTC. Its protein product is CASSGVGRFSGTQYF.

As DNA, the CDR3 is TGTGCCTGGAGTGTTGGGGGAGGGCCGGCAGAGACCCAGTACTTC. Translating gives CAWSVGGGPAETQYF. This chain connects TRBV30 to TRBJ2-5; 7 positions match TRBD2. V lost 0 bases to trimming and J lost 4 bases; unmatched junction nucleotides: 8. Looked up from germline, CDR1 is GTSNPN and CDR2 is SVGIG (reference sequence). The CDR3 is 15 amino acids.

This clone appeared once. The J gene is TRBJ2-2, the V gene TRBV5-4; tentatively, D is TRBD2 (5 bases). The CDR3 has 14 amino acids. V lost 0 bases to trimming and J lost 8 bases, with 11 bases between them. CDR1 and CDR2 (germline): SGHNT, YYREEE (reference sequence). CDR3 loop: CASSLGRTQGELFF. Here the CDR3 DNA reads TGTGCCAGCAGCTTGGGGAGGACCCAAGGGGAGCTGTTTTTT.

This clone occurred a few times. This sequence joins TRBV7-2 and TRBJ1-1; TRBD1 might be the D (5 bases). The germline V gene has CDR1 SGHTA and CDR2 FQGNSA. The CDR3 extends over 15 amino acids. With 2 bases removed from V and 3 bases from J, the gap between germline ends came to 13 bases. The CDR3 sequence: CASSLRGSLDTEAFF. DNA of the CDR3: TGTGCCAGCAGCTTAAGGGGAAGTTTGGACACTGAAGCTTTCTTT.

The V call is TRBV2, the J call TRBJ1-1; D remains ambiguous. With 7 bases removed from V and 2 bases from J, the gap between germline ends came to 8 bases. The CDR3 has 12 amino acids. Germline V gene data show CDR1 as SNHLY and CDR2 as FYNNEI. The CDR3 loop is CASKKANTEAFF. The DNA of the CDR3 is TGTGCCAGCAAGAAAGCTAACACTGAAGCTTTCTTT.

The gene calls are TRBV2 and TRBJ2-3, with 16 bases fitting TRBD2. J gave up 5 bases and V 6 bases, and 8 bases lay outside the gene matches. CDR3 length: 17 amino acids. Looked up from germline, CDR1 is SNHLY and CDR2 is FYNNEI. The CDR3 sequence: CASSAGTSGGAVDTQYF. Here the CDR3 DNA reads TGTGCCAGCAGCGCCGGGACTAGCGGGGGGGCTGTAGATACGCAGTATTTT.

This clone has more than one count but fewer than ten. DNA for the CDR3: TGTGCCAGCAGCTTCACAGGGGGATATAATTCACCCCTCCACTTT. It specifies CASSFTGGYNSPLHF. The chain is built from TRBV7-2 and TRBJ1-6; the match to TRBD1 covers 8 bases. This CDR3 has 15 residues. Germline-derived CDR1 and CDR2 are SGHTA and FQGNSA. V lost 3 bases, J lost 4 bases, and 2 bases stayed unmatched.

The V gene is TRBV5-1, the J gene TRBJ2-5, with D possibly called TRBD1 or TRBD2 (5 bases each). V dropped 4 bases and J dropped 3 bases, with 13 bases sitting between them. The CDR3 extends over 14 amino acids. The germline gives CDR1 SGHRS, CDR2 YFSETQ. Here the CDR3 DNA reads TGCGCCAGCAGCCGATATCGAGGGGAAGAGACCCAGTACTTC. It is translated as CASSRYRGEETQYF.

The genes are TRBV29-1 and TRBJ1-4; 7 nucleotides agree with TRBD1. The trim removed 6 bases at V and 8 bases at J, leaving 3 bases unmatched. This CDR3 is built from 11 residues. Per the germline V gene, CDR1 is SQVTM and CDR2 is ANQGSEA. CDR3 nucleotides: TGCAGCGTGCGACAGGGAGAAAAACTGTTTTTT. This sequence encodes CSVRQGEKLFF.

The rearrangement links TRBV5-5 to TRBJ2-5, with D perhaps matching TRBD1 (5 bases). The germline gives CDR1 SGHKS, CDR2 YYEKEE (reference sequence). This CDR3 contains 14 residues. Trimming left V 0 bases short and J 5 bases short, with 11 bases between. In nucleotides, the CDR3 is TGTGCCAGCAGCTTGGTTGACAGAGCGGAGACCCAGTACTTC. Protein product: CASSLVDRAETQYF.

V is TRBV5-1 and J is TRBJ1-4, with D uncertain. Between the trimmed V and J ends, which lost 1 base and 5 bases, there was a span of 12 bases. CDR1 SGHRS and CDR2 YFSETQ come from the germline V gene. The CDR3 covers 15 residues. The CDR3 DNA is TGCGCCAGCAGCTTGTTAGGTCAGATGAATGAAAAACTGTTTTTT. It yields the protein CASSLLGQMNEKLFF.

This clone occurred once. CDR3 sequence reads: CASGRGRSTDTQYF. The DNA for the CDR3 is TGTGCCAGCGGACGAGGCAGGAGCACAGATACGCAGTATTTT. V gene TRBV11-2 combines with J gene TRBJ2-3; D is unclear. The CDR3 extends over 14 amino acids. V was clipped by 8 bases and J by 0 bases, with 12 bases between them. The V gene's germline CDR1 is SGHAT and CDR2 FQNNGV.

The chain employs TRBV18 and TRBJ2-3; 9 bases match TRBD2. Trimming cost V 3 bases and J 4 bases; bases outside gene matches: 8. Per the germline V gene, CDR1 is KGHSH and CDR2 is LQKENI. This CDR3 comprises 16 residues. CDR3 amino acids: CASSPGAGGGPDTQYF. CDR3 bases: TGTGCCAGCTCACCCGGTGCGGGGGGGGGCCCAGATACGCAGTATTTT.

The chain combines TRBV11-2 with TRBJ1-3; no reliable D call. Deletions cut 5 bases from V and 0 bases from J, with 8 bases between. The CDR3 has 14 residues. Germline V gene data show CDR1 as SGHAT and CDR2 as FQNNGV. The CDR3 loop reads CASSLPGSGNTIYF. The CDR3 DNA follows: TGTGCCAGCAGCCTCCCTGGCTCTGGAAACACCATATATTTT.

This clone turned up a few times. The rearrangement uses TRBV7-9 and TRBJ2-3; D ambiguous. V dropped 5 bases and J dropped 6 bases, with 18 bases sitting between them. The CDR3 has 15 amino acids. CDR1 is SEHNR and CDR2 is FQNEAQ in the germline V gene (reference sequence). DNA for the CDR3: TGTGCCAGCAGCCCCCGGTATGATCTGAGCGATACGCAGTATTTT. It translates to CASSPRYDLSDTQYF.

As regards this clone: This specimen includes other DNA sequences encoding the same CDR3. The CDR3 protein is CASSSGTGVQETQYF. The CDR3 DNA is TGTGCCAGCAGCTCCGGGACAGGGGTCCAAGAGACCCAGTACTTC. The rearrangement uses TRBV11-3 and TRBJ2-5; 10 nucleotides line up with TRBD1. Germline values: CDR1 SGHNT, CDR2 YENEEA. V was pared by 4 bases and J by 1 base, with 3 bases of the junction left unmatched. The CDR3 contains 15 residues.

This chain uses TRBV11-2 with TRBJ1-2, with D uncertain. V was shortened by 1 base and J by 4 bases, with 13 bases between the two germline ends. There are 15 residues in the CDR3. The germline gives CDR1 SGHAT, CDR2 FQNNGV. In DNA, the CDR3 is TGTGCCAGCAGCTTAGGCCCCGCCAACTTCTATGGCTACACCTTC. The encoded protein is CASSLGPANFYGYTF.

In nucleotides, the CDR3 is TGCGCCAGCAGCCGGGACGGCTTGGGAGCAGAGACCCAGTACTTC. It specifies CASSRDGLGAETQYF. V is TRBV5-1 and J is TRBJ2-5, with D perhaps TRBD1 or TRBD2 (5 bases each). Germline V CDR1 and CDR2: SGHRS, YFSETQ. There are 15 residues in the CDR3. Trimming took 4 bases from V and 4 from J, leaving 17 bases between them. Combining the CDR3 with reference TRBV5-1 and TRBJ2-5 gives the whole variable domain KAGVTQTPRYLIKTRGQQVTLSCSPISGHRSVSWYQQTPGQGLQFLFEYFSETQRNKGNFPGRFSGRQFSNSRSEMNVSTLELGDSALYLCASSRDGLGAETQYFGPGTRLLVL.

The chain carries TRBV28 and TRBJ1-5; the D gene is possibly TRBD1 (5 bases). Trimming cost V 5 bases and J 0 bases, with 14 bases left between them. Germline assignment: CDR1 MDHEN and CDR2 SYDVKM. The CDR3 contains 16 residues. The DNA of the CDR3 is TGTGCCAGCAGTGGATTTCCAGGGTATAGCAATCAGCCCCAGCATTTT. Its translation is CASSGFPGYSNQPQHF.